This TCR beta chain was identified during a study of T-cell reconstitution after alpha-beta-depleted transplantation in children. Unique molecular identifiers were incorporated during preparation of the TCRbeta library. TCRdb re-derived calls from the PCR reads in MiXCR, one entry per CDR3 protein. Here the sample spans nearly 550,000 distinct CDR3 sequences, about 18% being singletons. The sequencing here drew on PBMCs from the stem cell graft donor, taken from the stem cell graft. This receptor was identified in a human donor who donated a stem cell graft to a child with acute lymphoblastic leukemia.

The DNA for the CDR3 is TGTGCCAGCTCACCAAACCGGGACAGGGCTCTCGTTAATTCACCCCTCCACTTT. Translating it yields CASSPNRDRALVNSPLHF. This sequence joins TRBV18 and TRBJ1-6; 9 nucleotides align to TRBD1. The CDR3 runs 18 residues. Germline V lookup: CDR1 KGHSH, CDR2 LQKENI. After removal of 2 bases from V and 6 bases from J, the junction contained 11 bases not matched to a gene. The full variable domain, rest sourced from reference TRBV18 and TRBJ1-6, is NAGVMQNPRHLVRRRGQEARLRCSPMKGHSHVYWYRQLPEEGLKFMVYLQKENIIDESGMPKERFSAEFPKEGPSILRIQQVVRGDSAAYFCASSPNRDRALVNSPLHFGNGTRLTVT.